The present T cell receptor (beta chain) was sequenced within a study of shared clonotypes between healthy human individuals. Across the whole study: Serving as donors were two women and three men, whose ages spanned 18 to 49. Study-level findings and limits: Estimated richness was generally greater in naive than memory subsets.

This clone appeared once. Its matching antigen is unknown. Recent acute infections and vaccinations were absent in the healthy HIV-negative adult donors. Sequencing was performed with immunoSEQ multiplex PCR; in TCRdb, only in-frame clones are kept and a portion is missing. The sample lists about 1 million clones; under 80% were seen once. CDR1 is KGHSH and CDR2 is LQKENI in the germline V gene. This CDR3 contains 13 residues. Trimming shortened V by 3 bases and J by 4 bases, and 9 bases separated the two germline ends. V is TRBV18 and J is TRBJ2-5, with D possibly being TRBD2 (6 bases). The sequenced material came from memory CD4+ T cells sorted from blood. Subset meaning: CD45RA-negative fraction. The sequence came from a man younger than 30 in good health. CDR3 nucleotide sequence: TGTGCCAGCTCACCGCGGGACTCAGAGACCCAGTACTTC. Encoded protein: CASSPRDSETQYF.